This TCR beta chain originates from a study of Graves' ophthalmopathy and Graves' hyperthyroidism (dated by TCRdb to the late 2010s). Regarding the research as a whole: Peripheral blood was collected before any treatment was given, at the time of initial diagnosis. Following sample collection, hyperthyroidism patients were given methimazole at a starting dose of 30 mg daily, and ophthalmopathy patients were given high-dose intravenous methylprednisolone. The independent validation cohort included 18 to 20 hyperthyroidism patients plus 17 patients who later progressed from hyperthyroidism to ophthalmopathy. TCR beta repertoire signatures were used to distinguish Graves' ophthalmopathy from Graves' hyperthyroidism and to predict progression to ophthalmopathy. In total, 135 blood samples were TCR-sequenced: some 43 ophthalmopathy, some 75 hyperthyroidism and about 17 hyperthyroidism-to-ophthalmopathy patients. To explore V-J signatures that separate ophthalmopathy from hyperthyroidism, a discovery set of about a hundred patients was enrolled, consisting of 43 with ophthalmopathy and around 57 with stable hyperthyroidism. In roughly six hyperthyroidism patients, T-cell repertoires of thyroid tissue and blood were compared. Overall results and qualifications from the work: In cross-validation, the 13-signature model distinguished ophthalmopathy from stable hyperthyroidism with approximately 90% sensitivity and roughly 81% specificity, while in the test set the corresponding values were about 79% and 69%. Sample size was not statistically predetermined, and group allocation was not concealed from the investigators. Most of the expanded thyroid clonotypes with a frequency above 0.001 were also detected in blood, and it was suggested that the thyroid immune response may be reflected by blood repertoires. In validation, the model predicted ophthalmopathy progression with about 71% sensitivity and about 73% specificity; roughly eleven predicted patients were CT-confirmed with GO in a median of roughly 6.8 months.

This clonotype has only a few counts. No cognate antigen has been identified for it. No quality values exist for individual bases; no much larger clone is one base distant. CDR1 and CDR2 are drawn from the germline V gene (reference sequence): PRHDT, FYEKMQ. V lost 6 bases and J lost 6 bases, and the count of bases not matched to a germline gene is 13. Its CDR3 holds 16 amino acids, cysteine through phenylalanine. The read is trimmed to its CDR3 DNA, 48 bases read in frame from base 1. For repertoire sequencing, TCR beta CDR3 regions were amplified from RNA transcripts. HTBI primers and the Qiagen OneStep RT-PCR kit were used in a first-round RT-PCR, which was followed by a second-round multiplex PCR, size selection and purification. The libraries underwent paired-end sequencing with 100 bp reads on an Illumina HiSeq2000. Processing in the source paper ran as follows. Reads were processed with SOAPnuke, discarding reads with adapters, uncalled bases, mean Phred below 15, or no exact constant-primer or identifier match. High-quality paired reads were merged with COPE v1.2.5. Unique nucleotide sequences were defined as clonotypes and aligned to IMGT TRB V, D and J references using MiTCR v1.1. The analysis was limited to V-J combinations with a frequency above 0.0001, which together covered 99% to 99.2% of the repertoires. For each V-J combination, a TCR clonal expansion and chaos score was defined as the ratio of F50 clonal expansion to chaos observed in the TCRdist matrix. Welch's t-statistics and random forest were used to narrow the features down to around twelve V-J combinations, which were then fed into a naive Bayes classifier. The Morisita-Horn index was used to measure how similar the thyroid and blood repertoires were. TCRdb redid the processing of the public reads, applying fastp at Q25 and MiXCR, and retained in-frame beta chains. Duplicate CDR3 protein sequences are folded into a single record with the most common DNA and genes. These V and J calls are TCRdb output, not the study's own analysis. This sample comprises almost 750,000 distinct CDR3 sequences, approximately 40% of them detected only once. The ten largest clones represent about 40% of the sample.

Ophthalmopathy patients were characterized by moderately to severely active disease, a Clinical Activity Score of at least 3, a NOSPECS grade of at least 4, and a disease duration under 3 months. Patients with other autoimmune diseases, uncontrolled infections, pregnancy or lactation were excluded. Clinical symptoms, serum thyroxine, TRAb, thyroid ultrasound and orbital computed tomography formed the basis of the diagnosis. Using Ficoll-Paque density gradient centrifugation, PBMCs were isolated from about 9.4 ml of fresh peripheral blood. Total RNA was extracted using Trizol reagent, and RNA quality was checked on an Agilent 2100 Bioanalyzer.

This receptor was taken from an adult man with Graves' ophthalmopathy. The sequenced material came from peripheral blood. The chain couples TRBV13 to TRBJ1-5; 8 bases in between match TRBD1. In nucleotides, the sequence is TGTGCCAGCAGACGACAGGGGCCATCCGCGGCTCAGCCCCAGCATTTT. The encoded protein is CASRRQGPSAAQPQHF.